This T cell receptor beta chain was found in a study of vaccination effects on CD4 cells after COVID-19 (dated by TCRdb to 2022 to 2024). As for the study more broadly: Across the study, the median time from the second dose to post-vaccine sampling was 72 days (range 14 to 241). Altogether, roughly 10 COVID-19 convalescent patients and a few SARS-CoV-2-naive healthy vaccine recipients made up the full study. Cultures from other donors in the study were sequenced with the Oncomine TCR Beta short-read assay on an Illumina iSeq 100. SARS-CoV-2 spike-specific CD4+ TCR repertoires from before and after mRNA vaccination were compared in COVID-19 convalescent patients and in infection-naive vaccine recipients. What the study reported, not specific to this receptor: Among healthy vaccine recipients, nearly all vaccine-induced clones were SARS-CoV-2 mono-reactive, and only 1 of 255 was cross-reactive with common cold coronaviruses. Limitations of the study were the small number of convalescent patients and the absence of early post-infection timepoints. Both infection-induced and vaccine-induced clones contracted markedly at late post-vaccination timepoints, which is consistent with waning T cell responses.

Comments on this clone: Its recognized antigen is unknown. The record has no base qualities; no much larger clone is one base away.

CDR1 is given as SGHRS and CDR2 as YFSETQ, both from the germline V gene. Trimming costs V 0 bases and J 4 bases, and their ends lie 7 bases apart. From the cysteine through the phenylalanine, the CDR3 covers 13 amino acids. Kept here is only the CDR3 DNA, which spans 39 bases and is read in frame from base 1. To prepare the library, the immunoSEQ multiplex PCR assay was applied. DNA from the cultured and isolated CD4+ T cells underwent TCR beta CDR3 sequencing. As for how the authors treated the data: Non-productive TCR sequences were discarded, and reads were trimmed to the CDR3 region, with only CDR3s of 7 or more amino acids retained. The MANAFEST web app was used to pick out antigen-specific clonotypes by comparing their expansion in peptide wells with that in reference cultures. To count as positive, a clone had to show expansion at FDR<0.05 compared with the reference and with all other wells, an odds ratio above 5, and a frequency above 0.1% in two replicate wells. Cross-reactive clonotypes were defined as significantly expanded in SARS-CoV-2 spike wells and in at least one common cold coronavirus spike condition. CDR3 similarity was assessed by Levenshtein distance using the stringdist R package, and unrooted trees were constructed with ape in R 3.6.1. TCRdb holds this immuneACCESS table with in-frame rearrangements only. Some clones are missing; in checked studies, unresolved V genes explain under half, and the rest has no known cause. V and J calls and clone size are copied from that table; D and trimming were computed from the DNA. Present in this sample are 25,000 to 35,000 clones, about 73% of which were seen just once. The ten largest clones take up 17% of the sample.

In the ViraFEST assay, PBMC were stimulated with viral peptide pools, and TCR sequencing was then used to find antigen-specific CD4+ T cell clonotypes based on their expansion. After approximately eleven days of culture, CD4+ T cells were isolated with the EasySep CD4+ T cell isolation kit. Participants received two doses of either the BNT162b2 or the mRNA-1273 mRNA SARS-CoV-2 vaccine. Negative nucleocapsid antibody results before and after vaccination confirmed that the healthy vaccine recipients had no prior SARS-CoV-2 infection. A few million PBMC per well were cultured with 10 ug/ml peptides in IMDM containing 5% human AB serum, approximately 10 IU/ml IL-2 and gentamicin. On days 3 and 7, half of the culture medium was replaced with fresh IL-2-containing medium. Unless noted otherwise, every peptide stimulation condition was grown in triplicate wells. Using Ficoll-Paque Plus gradient centrifugation, PBMC were separated from whole blood and then either used fresh or cryopreserved at -140C. The overlapping peptide pools covered the spike proteins of SARS-CoV-2 and of the common cold coronaviruses HCoV-NL63, HCoV-OC43 and HCoV-229E. The QIAamp micro DNA kit was used to extract genomic DNA from the cultured CD4+ T cells.

The chain is made from TRBV5-1 and TRBJ2-5; a tentative D match to TRBD1 spans 6 bases. The input for sequencing was CD4+ T cells from PBMCs cultured with HCoV-OC43 spike peptides, taken after COVID-19 vaccination. The cell subset or site label, read with the paper, signifies: HCoV-OC43 spike overlapping peptide pool stimulation. The receptor comes from a human donor who received a COVID-19 vaccine. CDR3 protein: CASSLDRAETQYF. At the DNA level, the sequence is TGCGCCAGCAGCTTGGACAGGGCAGAGACCCAGTACTTC.